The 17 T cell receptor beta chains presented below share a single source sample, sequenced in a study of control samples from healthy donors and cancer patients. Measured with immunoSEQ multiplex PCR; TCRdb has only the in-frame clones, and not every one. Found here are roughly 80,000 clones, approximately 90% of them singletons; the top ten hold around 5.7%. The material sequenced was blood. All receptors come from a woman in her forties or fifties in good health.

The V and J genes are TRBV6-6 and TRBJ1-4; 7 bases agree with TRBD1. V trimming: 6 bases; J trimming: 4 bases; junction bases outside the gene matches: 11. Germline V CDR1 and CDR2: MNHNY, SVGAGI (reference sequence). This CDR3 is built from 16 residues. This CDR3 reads CASSWGQSIFNEKLFF. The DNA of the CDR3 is TGTGCCAGCAGCTGGGGACAGTCAATATTTAATGAAAAACTGTTTTTT.

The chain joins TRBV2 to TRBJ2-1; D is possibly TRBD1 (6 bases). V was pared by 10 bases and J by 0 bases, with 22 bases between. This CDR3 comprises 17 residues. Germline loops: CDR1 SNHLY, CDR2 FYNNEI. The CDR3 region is CATLTGTLSSSYNEQFF. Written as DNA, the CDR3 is TGTGCCACCCTCACAGGGACCCTTTCGAGCTCCTACAATGAGCAGTTCTTC.

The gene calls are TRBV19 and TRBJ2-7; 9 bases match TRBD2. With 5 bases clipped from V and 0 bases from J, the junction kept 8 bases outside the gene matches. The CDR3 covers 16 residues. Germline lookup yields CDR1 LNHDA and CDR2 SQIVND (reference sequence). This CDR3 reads CASSPAGGPDSYEQYF. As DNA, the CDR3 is TGTGCCAGTAGTCCAGCGGGGGGACCGGACTCCTACGAGCAGTACTTC.

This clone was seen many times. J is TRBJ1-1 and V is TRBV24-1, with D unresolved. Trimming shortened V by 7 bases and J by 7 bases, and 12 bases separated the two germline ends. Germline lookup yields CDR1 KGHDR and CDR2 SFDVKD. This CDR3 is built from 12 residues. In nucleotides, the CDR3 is TGTGCCACCAGATCAGTTCGGGGTGAAGCTTTCTTT. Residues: CATRSVRGEAFF.

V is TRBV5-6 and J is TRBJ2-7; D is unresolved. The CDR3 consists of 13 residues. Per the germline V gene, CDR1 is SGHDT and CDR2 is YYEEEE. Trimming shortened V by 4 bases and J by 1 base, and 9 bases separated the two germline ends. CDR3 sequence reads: CASSRALSYEQYF. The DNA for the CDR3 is TGTGCCAGCAGCCGGGCACTGTCCTACGAGCAGTACTTC. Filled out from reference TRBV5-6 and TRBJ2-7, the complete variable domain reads DAGVTQSPTHLIKTRGQQVTLRCSPKSGHDTVSWYQQALGQGPQFIFQYYEEEERQRGNFPDRFSGHQFPNYSSELNVNALLLGDSALYLCASSRALSYEQYFGPGTRLTVT.

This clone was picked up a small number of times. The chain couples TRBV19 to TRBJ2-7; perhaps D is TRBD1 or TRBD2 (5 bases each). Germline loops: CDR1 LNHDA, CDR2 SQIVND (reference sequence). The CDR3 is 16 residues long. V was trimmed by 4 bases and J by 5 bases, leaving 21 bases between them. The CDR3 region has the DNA TGTGCCAGTAGTACACAGCTACTCGATGGGACCAACGAGCAGTACTTC. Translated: CASSTQLLDGTNEQYF.

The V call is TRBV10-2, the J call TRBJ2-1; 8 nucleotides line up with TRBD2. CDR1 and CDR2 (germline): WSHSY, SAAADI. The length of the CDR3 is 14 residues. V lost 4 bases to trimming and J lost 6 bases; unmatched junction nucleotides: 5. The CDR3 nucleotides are TGCGCCAGCAGTGCAACGGGGGGGGGCAATGAGCAGTTCTTC. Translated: CASSATGGGNEQFF.

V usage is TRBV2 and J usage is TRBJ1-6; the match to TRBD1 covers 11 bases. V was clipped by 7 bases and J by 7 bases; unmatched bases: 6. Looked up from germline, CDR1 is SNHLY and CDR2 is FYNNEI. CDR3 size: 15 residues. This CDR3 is CASNKGTGGNSPLHF. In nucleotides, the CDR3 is TGTGCCAGCAATAAAGGGACAGGGGGAAATTCACCCCTCCACTTT. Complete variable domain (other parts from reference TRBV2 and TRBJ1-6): EPEVTQTPSHQVTQMGQEVILRCVPISNHLYFYWYRQILGQKVEFLVSFYNNEISEKSEIFDDQFSVERPDGSNFTLKIRSTKLEDSAMYFCASNKGTGGNSPLHFGNGTRLTVT.

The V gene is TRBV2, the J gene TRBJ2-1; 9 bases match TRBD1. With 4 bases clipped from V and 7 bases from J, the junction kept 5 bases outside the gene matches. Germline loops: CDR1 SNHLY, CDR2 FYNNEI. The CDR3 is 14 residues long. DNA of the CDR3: TGTGCCAGCAGTGTCGGACAGGGGAAGAATGAGCAGTTCTTC. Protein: CASSVGQGKNEQFF.

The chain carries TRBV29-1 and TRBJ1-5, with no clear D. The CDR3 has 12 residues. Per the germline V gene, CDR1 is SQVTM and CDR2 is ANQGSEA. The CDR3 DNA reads TGCAGTGTGGGTGGAAGCAATCAGCCCCAGCATTTT. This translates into CSVGGSNQPQHF.

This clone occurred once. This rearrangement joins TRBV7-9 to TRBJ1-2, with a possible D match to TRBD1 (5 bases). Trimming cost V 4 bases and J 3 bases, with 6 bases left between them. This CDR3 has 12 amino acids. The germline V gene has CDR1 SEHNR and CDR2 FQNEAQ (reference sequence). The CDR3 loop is CASSWDYYGYTF. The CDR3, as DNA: TGTGCCAGCAGCTGGGACTACTATGGCTACACCTTC.

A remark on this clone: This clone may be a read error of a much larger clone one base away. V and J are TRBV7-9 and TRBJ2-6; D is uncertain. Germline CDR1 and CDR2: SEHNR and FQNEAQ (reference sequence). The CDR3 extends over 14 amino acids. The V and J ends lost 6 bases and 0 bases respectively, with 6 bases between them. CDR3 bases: TGTGCCAGCAGGTATTCCTCTGGGGCCAACGTCCTGACTTTC. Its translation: CASRYSSGANVLTF.

In DNA, the CDR3 is TGTGCCAGTAGCGTCCGGCAGGGTAATGGCTACACCTTC. Its translation is CASSVRQGNGYTF. The J gene is TRBJ1-2, the V gene TRBV19, with D maybe TRBD1 (5 bases). Trimming cost V 6 bases and J 6 bases, with 14 bases left between them. The CDR3 is 13 amino acids. The germline V gene has CDR1 LNHDA and CDR2 SQIVND (reference sequence).

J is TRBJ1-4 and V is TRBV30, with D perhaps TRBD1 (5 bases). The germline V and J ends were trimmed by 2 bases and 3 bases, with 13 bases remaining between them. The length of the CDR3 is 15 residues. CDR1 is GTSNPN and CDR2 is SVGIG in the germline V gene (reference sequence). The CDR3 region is CAWSLRQSANEKLFF. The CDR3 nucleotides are TGTGCCTGGAGTCTAAGACAGTCCGCTAATGAAAAACTGTTTTTT.

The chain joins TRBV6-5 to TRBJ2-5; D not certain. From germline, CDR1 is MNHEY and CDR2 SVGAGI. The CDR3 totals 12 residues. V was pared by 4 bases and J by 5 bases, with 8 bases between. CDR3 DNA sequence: TGTGCCAGCAGTTCCGGAAGGGAGACCCAGTACTTC. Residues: CASSSGRETQYF.

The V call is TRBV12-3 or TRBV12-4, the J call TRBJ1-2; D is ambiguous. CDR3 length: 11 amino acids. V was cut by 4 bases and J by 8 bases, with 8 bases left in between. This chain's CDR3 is CASSYVGGYTF. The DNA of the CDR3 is TGTGCCAGCAGTTACGTCGGGGGCTACACCTTC.

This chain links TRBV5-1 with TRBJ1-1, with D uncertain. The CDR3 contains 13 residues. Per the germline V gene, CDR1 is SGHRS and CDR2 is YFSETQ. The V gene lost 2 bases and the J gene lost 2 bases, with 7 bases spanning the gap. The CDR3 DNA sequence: TGCGCCAGCAGCTTACGGCTTAACACTGAAGCTTTCTTT. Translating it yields CASSLRLNTEAFF.